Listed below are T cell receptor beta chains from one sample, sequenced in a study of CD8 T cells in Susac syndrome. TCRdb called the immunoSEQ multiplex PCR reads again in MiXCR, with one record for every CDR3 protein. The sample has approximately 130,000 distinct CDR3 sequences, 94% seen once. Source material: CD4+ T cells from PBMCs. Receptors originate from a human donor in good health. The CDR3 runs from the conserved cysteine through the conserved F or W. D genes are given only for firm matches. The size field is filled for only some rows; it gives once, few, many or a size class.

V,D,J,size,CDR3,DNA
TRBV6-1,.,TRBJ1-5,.,CASTELGRVQPQHF,TGTGCCAGCACCGAGTTGGGGCGGGTACAGCCCCAGCATTTT
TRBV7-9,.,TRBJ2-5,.,CAARPALGSPGETQYF,TGTGCCGCCCGACCAGCGCTCGGGAGTCCGGGAGAGACCCAGTACTTC
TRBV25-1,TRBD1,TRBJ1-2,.,CASSDRRGHLYGYTF,TGTGCCAGCAGTGACAGGAGGGGGCATCTCTATGGCTACACCTTC
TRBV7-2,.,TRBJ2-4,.,CASTLTDKNIQYF,TGTGCCAGCACCCTAACAGACAAAAACATTCAGTACTTC
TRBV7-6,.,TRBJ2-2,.,CASSPPTSQGTGEPFF,TGTGCCAGCAGCCCTCCGACGAGTCAGGGGACCGGGGAGCCGTTTTTT
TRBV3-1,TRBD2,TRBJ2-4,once,CASSHRASGVEYF,TGTGCCAGCAGCCACCGTGCGAGCGGGGTAGAGTACTTC
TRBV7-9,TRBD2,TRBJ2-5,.,CASSSPLSGSLQETQYF,TGTGCCAGCAGCTCACCACTTAGCGGGAGCCTTCAAGAGACCCAGTACTTC
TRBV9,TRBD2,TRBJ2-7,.,CASSVGDTSGLPSYEQYF,TGTGCCAGCAGCGTCGGGGATACTAGCGGGTTACCCTCCTACGAGCAGTACTTC
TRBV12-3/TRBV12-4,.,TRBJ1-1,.,CASTPGVVPEAFF,TGTGCCAGCACCCCTGGGGTTGTACCTGAAGCTTTCTTT
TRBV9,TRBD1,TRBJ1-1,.,CASSPTGQGDTEAFF,TGTGCCAGCAGCCCTACGGGACAGGGGGACACTGAAGCTTTCTTT
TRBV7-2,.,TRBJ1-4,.,CASSSYEKLFF,TGTGCCAGCAGCTCATACGAAAAACTGTTTTTT
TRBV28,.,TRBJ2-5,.,CASSLSPVGGPRQETQYF,TGTGCCAGCAGTTTATCGCCCGTCGGGGGCCCCCGCCAAGAGACCCAGTACTTC
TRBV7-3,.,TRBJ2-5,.,CASSPSAFSGDQETQYF,TGTGCCAGCAGCCCGTCGGCCTTTTCAGGGGACCAAGAGACCCAGTACTTC
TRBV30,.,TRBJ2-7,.,CAWGGNAQYF,TGTGCCTGGGGAGGGAACGCGCAGTACTTC
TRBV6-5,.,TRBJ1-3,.,CASSPAGVGNTIYF,TGTGCCAGCAGTCCCGCCGGGGTTGGAAACACCATATATTTT
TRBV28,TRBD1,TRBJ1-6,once,CASSRQGSPLHF,TGTGCCAGCAGTCGACAGGGATCACCCCTCCACTTT
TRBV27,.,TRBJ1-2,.,CASRSWGAGHGYTF,TGTGCCAGCAGATCGTGGGGGGCCGGTCATGGCTACACCTTC
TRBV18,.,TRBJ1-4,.,CASSPGEQEKLFF,TGTGCCAGCTCCCCAGGGGAACAAGAAAAACTGTTTTTT
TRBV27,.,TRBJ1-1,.,CASSTTGTTAFF,TGTGCCAGCAGTACGACCGGGACAACGGCTTTCTTT
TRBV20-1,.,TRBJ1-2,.,CSAREDPGYTF,TGCAGTGCTAGAGAAGACCCAGGCTACACCTTC
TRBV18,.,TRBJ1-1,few,CASSLGENTEAFF,TGTGCCAGCTCACTAGGAGAGAACACTGAAGCTTTCTTT
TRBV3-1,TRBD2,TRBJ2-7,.,CASSHGTSGRINEQYF,TGTGCCAGCAGCCATGGGACTAGCGGGAGAATCAACGAGCAGTACTTC
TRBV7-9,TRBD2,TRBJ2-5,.,CASNSLLAGGETQYF,TGTGCCAGCAACTCTCTACTAGCGGGAGGAGAGACCCAGTACTTC
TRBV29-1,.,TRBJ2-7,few,CSVAGTLRYEQYF,TGCAGCGTGGCCGGGACACTTCGCTACGAGCAGTACTTC
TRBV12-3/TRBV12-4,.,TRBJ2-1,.,CASSVMWNEQFF,TGTGCCAGCAGTGTGATGTGGAATGAGCAGTTCTTC
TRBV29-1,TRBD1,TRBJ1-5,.,CSVRSGQGTWQPQHF,TGCAGCGTTAGATCTGGACAGGGAACGTGGCAGCCCCAGCATTTT
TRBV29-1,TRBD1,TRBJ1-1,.,CSGAGTGIFMNTEAFF,TGCAGCGGTGCCGGGACAGGAATTTTCATGAACACTGAAGCTTTCTTT
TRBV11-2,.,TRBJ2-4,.,CASSLIPGKNIQYF,TGTGCCAGCAGCTTAATTCCAGGGAAAAACATTCAGTACTTC
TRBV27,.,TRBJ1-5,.,CANTEGGIVSNQPQHF,TGTGCCAACACGGAGGGTGGGATTGTGAGCAATCAGCCCCAGCATTTT
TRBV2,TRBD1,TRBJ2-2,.,CASADERQGHTGELFF,TGTGCCAGCGCCGATGAAAGACAGGGGCACACCGGGGAGCTGTTTTTT
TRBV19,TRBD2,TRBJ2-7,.,CASSILRASGENEQYF,TGTGCCAGTAGTATTTTAAGGGCTAGCGGTGAAAACGAGCAGTACTTC
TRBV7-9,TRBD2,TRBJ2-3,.,CASSPSSGGDGTDTQYF,TGTGCCAGCAGCCCAAGTAGCGGGGGCGACGGCACAGATACGCAGTATTTT